This TCR beta chain was documented in a study of T cell repertoires in cytomegalovirus infection. Study-level points and caveats: Across the ex vivo response, the dominant clonotypes were HLA-C-restricted CMV-specific TCR beta clonotypes.

TCRdb reanalysed the reads using MiXCR and keeps one entry per CDR3 protein. The repertoire has 450,000 to 600,000 distinct CDR3 sequences, 25% to 35% of them found once; the top ten carry roughly 16%. Note on this clonotype: Its antigen is not known.

The sequence came from a human donor in good health (CMV status not recorded). Some clones in this sample may be carry-over from other donors' samples. Specimen: cultured PBMCs, collected from culture after CMV antigen stimulation.

The CDR3 sequence is CASSQRQGDGELFF. CDR3 nucleotide sequence: TGTGCCAGCTCCCAAAGACAGGGGGACGGGGAGCTGTTTTTT. This rearrangement joins TRBV2 to TRBJ2-2; 9 positions match TRBD1. Unmatched junction bases numbered 8, after V lost 8 bases and J lost 7 bases. Per germline, CDR1 SNHLY and CDR2 FYNNEI. The CDR3 consists of 14 residues.